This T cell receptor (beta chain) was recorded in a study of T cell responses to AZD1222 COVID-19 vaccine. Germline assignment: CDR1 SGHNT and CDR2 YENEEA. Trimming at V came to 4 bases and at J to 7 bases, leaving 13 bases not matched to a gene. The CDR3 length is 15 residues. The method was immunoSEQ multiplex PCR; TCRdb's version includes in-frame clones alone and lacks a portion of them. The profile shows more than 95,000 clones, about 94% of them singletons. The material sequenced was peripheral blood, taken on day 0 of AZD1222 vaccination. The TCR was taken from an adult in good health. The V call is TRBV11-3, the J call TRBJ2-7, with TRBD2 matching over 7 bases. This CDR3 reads CASSWEGEILCEQYF. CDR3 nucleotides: TGTGCCAGCAGCTGGGAGGGAGAAATATTGTGTGAGCAGTACTTC.